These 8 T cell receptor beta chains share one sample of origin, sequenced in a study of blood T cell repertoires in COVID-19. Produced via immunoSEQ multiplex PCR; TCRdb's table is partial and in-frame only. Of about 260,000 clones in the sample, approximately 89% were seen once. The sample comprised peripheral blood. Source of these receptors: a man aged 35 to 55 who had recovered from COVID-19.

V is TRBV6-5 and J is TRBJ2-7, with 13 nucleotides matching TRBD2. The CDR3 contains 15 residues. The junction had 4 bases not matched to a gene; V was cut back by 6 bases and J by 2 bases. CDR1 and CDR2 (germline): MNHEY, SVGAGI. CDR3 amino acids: CASSRGLAGTYEQYF. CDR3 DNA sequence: TGTGCCAGCAGCCGGGGACTAGCGGGAACCTACGAGCAGTACTTC.

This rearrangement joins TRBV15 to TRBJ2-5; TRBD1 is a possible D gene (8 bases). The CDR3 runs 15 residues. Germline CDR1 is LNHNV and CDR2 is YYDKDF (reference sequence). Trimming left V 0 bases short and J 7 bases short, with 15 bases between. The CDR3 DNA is TGTGCCACCAGCAGAGAGAGGGGGGGACAGGCGACCCAGTACTTC. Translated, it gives CATSRERGGQATQYF.

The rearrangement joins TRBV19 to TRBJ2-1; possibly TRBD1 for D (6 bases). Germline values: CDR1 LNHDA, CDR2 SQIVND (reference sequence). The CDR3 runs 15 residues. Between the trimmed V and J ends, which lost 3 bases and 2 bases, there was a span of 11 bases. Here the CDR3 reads CASSITGQTYNEQFF. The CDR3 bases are TGTGCCAGTAGTATTACTGGACAGACCTACAATGAGCAGTTCTTC.

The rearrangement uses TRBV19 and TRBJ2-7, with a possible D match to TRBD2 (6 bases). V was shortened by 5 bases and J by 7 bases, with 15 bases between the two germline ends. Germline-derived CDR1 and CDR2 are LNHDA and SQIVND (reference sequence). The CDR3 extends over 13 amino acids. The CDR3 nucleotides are TGTGCCAGTAGTTCCGAGCCCGGGGGTGAGCAGTACTTC. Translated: CASSSEPGGEQYF.

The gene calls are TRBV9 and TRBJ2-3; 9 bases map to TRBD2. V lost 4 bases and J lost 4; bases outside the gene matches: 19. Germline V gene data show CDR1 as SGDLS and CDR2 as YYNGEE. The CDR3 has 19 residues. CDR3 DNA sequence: TGTGCCAGCAGCCCCTCAATGGGGGGCGCGGGGGGGCTCCCAGATACGCAGTATTTT. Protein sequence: CASSPSMGGAGGLPDTQYF. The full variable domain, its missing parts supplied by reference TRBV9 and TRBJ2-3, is DSGVTQTPKHLITATGQRVTLRCSPRSGDLSVYWYQQSLDQGLQFLIQYYNGEERAKGNILERFSAQQFPDLHSELNLSSLELGDSALYFCASSPSMGGAGGLPDTQYFGPGTRLTVL.

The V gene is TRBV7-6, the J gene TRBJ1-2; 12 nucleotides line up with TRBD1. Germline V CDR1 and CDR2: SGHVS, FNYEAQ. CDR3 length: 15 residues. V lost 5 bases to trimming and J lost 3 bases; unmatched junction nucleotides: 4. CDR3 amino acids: CASSRGQGAHYGYTF. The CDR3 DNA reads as TGTGCCAGCAGCCGGGGACAGGGGGCCCACTATGGCTACACCTTC.

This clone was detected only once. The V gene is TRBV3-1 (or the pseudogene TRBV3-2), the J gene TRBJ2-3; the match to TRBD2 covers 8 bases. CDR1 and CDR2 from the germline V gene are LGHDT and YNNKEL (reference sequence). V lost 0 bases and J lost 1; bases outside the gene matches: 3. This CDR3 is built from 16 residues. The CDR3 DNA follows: TGTGCCAGCAGCCAAGAGGTAGCGGGATGCACAGATACGCAGTATTTT. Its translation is CASSQEVAGCTDTQYF.

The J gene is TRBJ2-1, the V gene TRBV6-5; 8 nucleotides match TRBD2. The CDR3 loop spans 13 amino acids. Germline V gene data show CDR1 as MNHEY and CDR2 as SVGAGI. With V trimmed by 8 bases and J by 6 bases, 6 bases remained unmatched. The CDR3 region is CASSRAGGNEQFF. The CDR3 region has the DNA TGTGCCAGCTCGAGGGCGGGGGGCAATGAGCAGTTCTTC.